The clone carrying this T cell receptor beta chain has just one count. Primers for the PCR totalled 60 Vbeta and 13 Jbeta. Sequencing was performed with immunoSEQ multiplex PCR; in TCRdb, only in-frame clones are kept and a portion is missing. The sample has approximately 110,000 clones, under 85% seen once. The sample is drawn from a study of cytomegalovirus exposure and HLA in healthy donors. Germline loops: CDR1 SGHRS, CDR2 YFSETQ. The ends lost 4 bases at V and 4 bases at J; junction bases unmatched: 13. The CDR3 spans 16 residues. The chain joins TRBV5-1 to TRBJ2-5; 7 bases match TRBD1. Sequencing input: PBMCs. The receptor's source is a human donor in good health. The CDR3 DNA follows: TGCGCCAGCAGCCAGACCTCGACAGGGTTTGGAGAGACCCAGTACTTC. It specifies CASSQTSTGFGETQYF.